This T cell receptor (beta chain) was sequenced during a study of technical replicates of blood from several donors (dated by TCRdb to between 2016 and 2019). This clone showed up just once. It lacks a known antigen. Per-base qualities were not stored, and no clone one base away is much larger. From cysteine to phenylalanine, the CDR3 is 19 amino acids long. Solely the CDR3 DNA is kept, with 57 bases framed from the first base. The germline V gene provides CDR1 SGHTA and CDR2 FQGNSA. V is cut back by 2 bases and J by 7 bases, with 17 bases in the junction unmatched. Libraries were constructed by the immunoSEQ multiplex PCR assay. The immuneACCESS repertoire file appears here via TCRdb, limited to in-frame rearrangements. These files lack a portion of the clones; in checked studies, under half of the deficit traces to unresolved V genes, and the cause of the others is not known. The table for this sample lists approximately 85,000 clones; about 90% of them were counted only once. The ten top clones hold approximately 0.25% of the sample.

The rearranged segments are TRBV7-2 and TRBJ2-1; TRBD2 fits 10 bases in the junction. Sequenced material: T cells isolated from PBMCs. The TCR sequence derives from a human donor in good health. Here is the DNA: TGTGCCAGCAGCTTACGGTCTAGCGGGAGTTCTAGTATTTGGAATGAGCAGTTCTTC. Its coded protein is CASSLRSSGSSSIWNEQFF.